Each of the 32 T cell receptor beta chains below was sequenced from the same sample in a study of human T cells and chemical hapten exposure. As for time point: pre-sensitization, week 0. The treatment is: therapeutic diphenylcyclopropenone sensitization with weekly scalp DPC. MiXCR, applied by TCRdb to the RACE reads, yields one record per CDR3 protein. This table holds 40,000 or so distinct CDR3 sequences, more than 9% found once. Sample: whole blood, taken in connection with sensitization to the hapten diphenylcyclopropenone (DPC). Every receptor here comes from a man under 40 with alopecia areata. Some clones in this sample may be carry-over from other donors' samples.

This clonotype was counted many times. This sequence joins TRBV2 and TRBJ1-4; perhaps TRBD1 as D (5 bases). Between the trimmed V and J ends, which lost 4 bases and 7 bases, there was a span of 10 bases. Per germline, CDR1 SNHLY and CDR2 FYNNEI. This CDR3 contains 13 residues. The CDR3 protein is CASSGGFGEKLFF. In DNA form, the CDR3 reads TGTGCCAGCAGTGGGGGGTTCGGTGAAAAACTGTTTTTT.

This clonotype was seen more than once but under ten times. The chain joins TRBV7-6 to TRBJ2-1, with 9 bases that match TRBD2. Germline V gene data show CDR1 as SGHVS and CDR2 as FNYEAQ. The CDR3 spans 16 residues. V was pared by 3 bases and J by 3 bases, with 6 bases of the junction left unmatched. This CDR3 is CASSFSLAGFYNEQFF. Written as DNA, the CDR3 is TGTGCCAGCAGCTTCTCTCTAGCGGGGTTCTACAATGAGCAGTTCTTC.

This clonotype was seen at least ten times. This chain connects TRBV12-5 to TRBJ2-7, with TRBD1 matching 7 bases. The V gene end was trimmed by 1 base and the J gene end by 5 bases; junction bases not matched to a gene: 5. CDR3 length: 14 residues. Germline CDR1 reads LGHNT; CDR2 reads FRNRAP. The DNA of the CDR3 is TGTGCTAGTGGTTTGGATAACGACAGGGACGAGCAGTACGTC. It encodes CASGLDNDRDEQYV.

This clonotype was seen ten or more times. This chain connects TRBV11-2 to TRBJ1-6; maybe TRBD1 (5 bases). In germline, CDR1 is SGHAT, CDR2 FQNNGV. This CDR3 is 15 amino acids long. V was pared by 4 bases and J by 6 bases, with 13 bases between. The CDR3 coding sequence is TGTGCCAGCAGCTCAGAAGGGACCGGTAATTCACCCCTCCACTTT. Protein: CASSSEGTGNSPLHF.

The table lists this clonotype with a few counts. The V call is TRBV7-8, the J call TRBJ2-7, with TRBD2 identical over 11 bases. CDR1 and CDR2 (germline): SGHVS, FQNEAQ. Trimming removed 8 bases from V and 3 bases from J; junction bases left unmatched: 6. The CDR3 sequence is 14 residues long. The CDR3 sequence is CASGRLAGGYEQYV. The CDR3 DNA is TGTGCCAGCGGAAGGCTAGCGGGAGGCTACGAGCAGTACGTC.

This clonotype was detected many times. For the CDR3, the DNA is TGTGCCATCGCACTAGCGGGCATCACAGATACGCAGTATTTT. Translating gives CAIALAGITDTQYF. The chain joins TRBV10-3 to TRBJ2-3, with 9 bases matching TRBD2. The CDR3 runs 14 residues. The V gene's germline CDR1 is ENHRY and CDR2 SYGVKD. V shed 8 bases, J shed 2 bases, and the junction held 5 bases outside the gene matches.

The gene calls are TRBV12-5 and TRBJ2-7; maybe TRBD2 (6 bases). CDR3 size: 14 residues. V was cut by 4 bases and J by 0 bases, with 10 bases left in between. CDR1 is LGHNT and CDR2 is FRNRAP in the germline V gene. The CDR3 region is CASGWDFYSYEQYV. CDR3 nucleotides: TGTGCTAGTGGTTGGGACTTCTACTCCTACGAGCAGTACGTC.

The chain couples TRBV12-3 or TRBV12-4 to TRBJ2-3, with D possibly TRBD1 on 6 matching bases. V lost 7 bases to trimming and J lost 2 bases, with 10 bases between them. There are 13 residues in the CDR3. As DNA, the CDR3 is TGTGCCAGCATGAACAGGGCCACAGATACGCAGTATTTT. This gives the protein CASMNRATDTQYF.

V gene TRBV6-1 combines with J gene TRBJ2-2; 7 bases line up with TRBD1. Looked up from germline, CDR1 is MNHNS and CDR2 is SASEGT. The CDR3 has 15 amino acids. The junction had 7 bases not matched to a gene; V was cut back by 5 bases and J by 4 bases. The CDR3 DNA follows: TGTGCCAGCAGTCTTCAGGGGGATCTCACCGGGGAGCTGTTTTTT. This codes for CASSLQGDLTGELFF.

At least ten counts were recorded for this clonotype. The rearrangement joins TRBV29-1 to TRBJ1-2; 7 positions match TRBD1. This CDR3 spans 10 amino acids. Germline V gene lookup returns CDR1 SQVTM and CDR2 ANQGSEA. The ends lost 6 bases at V and 8 bases at J; junction bases unmatched: 3. This CDR3 reads CSVRDSGYTF. The CDR3 nucleotides are TGCAGCGTCAGGGACAGCGGCTACACCTTC.

This clonotype appeared a few times. The CDR3: CASSDHREETQYF. CDR3 sequence (DNA): TGTGCCAGCAGTGATCACAGGGAAGAGACCCAGTACTTC. This chain links TRBV6-2 or TRBV6-3 with TRBJ2-5; TRBD1 might be the D (6 bases). Trimming left V 5 bases short and J 3 bases short, with 10 bases between. The CDR3 loop spans 13 amino acids. Germline V lookup: CDR1 MNHEY, CDR2 SVGEGT.

This sequence joins TRBV7-2 and TRBJ2-1, with TRBD2 matching over 10 bases. The ends lost 7 bases at V and 8 bases at J; junction bases unmatched: 14. The CDR3 runs 16 residues. Germline V CDR1 and CDR2: SGHTA, FQGNSA. The CDR3 protein is CASKNELAGENYEQFF. As DNA, the CDR3 is TGTGCCAGCAAGAACGAGCTAGCGGGAGAAAACTATGAGCAGTTCTTC.

V is TRBV5-5 and J is TRBJ2-5, with D tentatively TRBD2 (5 bases). The CDR3 sequence is 14 residues long. Germline-derived CDR1 and CDR2 are SGHKS and YYEKEE (reference sequence). V lost 1 base, J lost 10 bases, and 17 bases lay in between. CDR3 DNA: TGTGCCAGCAGCTTGCGCCTAGCCTCTGGCAGCCAGTACTTC. It translates to CASSLRLASGSQYF.

This clonotype occurred a few times. The chain employs TRBV29-1 and TRBJ2-2; D gene ambiguous. Germline CDR1 is SQVTM and CDR2 is ANQGSEA. V lost 4 bases to trimming and J lost 4 bases, with 10 bases between them. The CDR3 has 13 residues. The CDR3 loop reads CSVGLESTGELFF. For the CDR3, the DNA is TGCAGCGTTGGGTTGGAATCCACCGGGGAGCTGTTTTTT.

The V and J genes are TRBV5-4 and TRBJ2-5; D ambiguous. V dropped 4 bases and J dropped 5 bases, with 9 bases sitting between them. The CDR3 sequence is 12 residues long. Germline assignment: CDR1 SGHNT and CDR2 YYREEE (reference sequence). The CDR3 bases are TGTGCCAGCAGCGCTCCGTACGAGACCCAGTACTTC. Its translation: CASSAPYETQYF.

This clonotype was picked up many times. CDR3: CASSYSGRVSSYEQYV. In DNA, the CDR3 is TGTGCCAGCAGTTACTCTGGCAGGGTGAGCTCCTACGAGCAGTACGTC. The chain carries TRBV6-2 or TRBV6-3 and TRBJ2-7; D perhaps matches TRBD1 (5 bases). The CDR3 sequence is 16 residues long. With 0 bases removed from V and 0 bases from J, the gap between germline ends came to 12 bases. CDR1 and CDR2 from the germline V gene are MNHEY and SVGEGT.

For this clonotype: Without the conserved terminal phenylalanine or tryptophan, this CDR3 likely stems from a read error. The chain combines TRBV11-2 with TRBJ2-3; D ambiguous. The CDR3 spans 15 residues. CDR1 is SGHAT and CDR2 is FQNNGV in the germline V gene. V lost 0 bases and J lost 0, with 7 bases in between. The CDR3 loop reads CASSLEGFSTDTQYL. CDR3 bases: TGTGCCAGCAGCTTAGAGGGGTTTAGCACAGATACGCAGTATTTA.

Ten or more counts support this clonotype. The genes are TRBV20-1 and TRBJ2-7, with D perhaps matching TRBD1 (5 bases). Trimming cost V 5 bases and J 4 bases, with 12 bases left between them. Looked up from germline, CDR1 is DFQATT and CDR2 is SNEGSKA (reference sequence). This CDR3 contains 12 residues. DNA of the CDR3: TGCAGTGCTCCCTTCAGGGATTACGAGCAGTACTTC. Its translation is CSAPFRDYEQYF.

At least ten counts were recorded for this clonotype. This chain uses TRBV18 with TRBJ2-4; tentatively, D is TRBD2 (6 bases). In germline, CDR1 is KGHSH, CDR2 LQKENI. Trimming left V 2 bases short and J 2 bases short, with 16 bases between. The CDR3 is 17 amino acids. The CDR3 protein is CASSPRVASVTKNIQYF. The CDR3 region has the DNA TGTGCCAGCTCACCAAGAGTGGCTAGCGTGACCAAAAACATTCAGTACTTC.

This clonotype was seen at least ten times. This chain connects TRBV7-9 to TRBJ1-2; maybe TRBD1 (6 bases). The CDR3 loop spans 14 amino acids. V was shortened by 3 bases and J by 7 bases, with 15 bases between the two germline ends. Germline-derived CDR1 and CDR2 are SEHNR and FQNEAQ (reference sequence). The CDR3, as DNA: TGTGCCAGCAGCTTGGGGCAGGGGATTGGTGGCTACACCTTC. Protein sequence: CASSLGQGIGGYTF.

The CDR3 loop reads CSAGTDLYGYTF. The CDR3 DNA is TGCAGCGCTGGGACGGATCTTTATGGCTACACCTTC. The rearrangement joins TRBV29-1 to TRBJ1-2; possibly TRBD1 for D (5 bases). Looked up from germline, CDR1 is SQVTM and CDR2 is ANQGSEA. The CDR3 covers 12 residues. Trimming pared 7 bases from V and 5 bases from J, leaving 14 bases between.

The chain joins TRBV7-9 to TRBJ1-1; D gene unclear. CDR1 is SEHNR and CDR2 is FQNEAQ in the germline V gene (reference sequence). The ends were cut back, 5 bases at V and 1 base at J, with 8 bases in the middle. CDR3 size: 13 residues. As DNA, the CDR3 is TGTGCCAGCAGCGTTTCAGGGAACACTGAAGCTTTCTTT. Its protein product is CASSVSGNTEAFF.

This clonotype has more than one count but fewer than ten. V and J are TRBV27 and TRBJ2-1, with 10 bases identical to TRBD2. The CDR3 covers 11 residues. CDR1 is MNHEY and CDR2 is SMNVEV in the germline V gene (reference sequence). The CDR3 region is CASGRVGEQFF. The DNA for the CDR3 is TGTGCGAGCGGGAGGGTCGGTGAGCAGTTCTTC.

This clonotype was seen at least ten times. The rearrangement links TRBV6-1 to TRBJ1-3; D unclear. This CDR3 has 15 residues. Germline assignment: CDR1 MNHNS and CDR2 SASEGT. Trimming left V 4 bases short and J 2 bases short, with 12 bases between. CDR3 nucleotides: TGTGCCAGCAGTGTCTCAAACGTCCCTGGAAACACCATATATTTT. Residues: CASSVSNVPGNTIYF.

This clonotype appeared a few times. V is TRBV11-2 and J is TRBJ2-5; D gene ambiguous. Trimming removed 1 base from V and 5 bases from J, with 11 bases in between. CDR3 size: 14 residues. Germline CDR1 is SGHAT and CDR2 is FQNNGV. In DNA form, the CDR3 reads TGTGCCAGCAGCTTAGGCAACCTGGGGGAGACCCAGTACTTC. Amino acids: CASSLGNLGETQYF.

This clonotype was counted at least ten times. The V call is TRBV28, the J call TRBJ2-2; D unresolved. From germline, CDR1 is MDHEN and CDR2 SYDVKM. Trimming took 8 bases from V and 8 from J, leaving 12 bases between them. The CDR3 spans 12 residues. The CDR3 loop is CASVAPQGELFF. The CDR3 bases are TGTGCCAGCGTCGCCCCCCAGGGGGAGCTGTTTTTT.

This clonotype was seen ten or more times. This chain links TRBV6-2 or TRBV6-3 with TRBJ2-7, with D maybe TRBD2 (6 bases). There are 13 residues in the CDR3. V shed 6 bases and J shed 4 bases, with 13 bases lying between them. Germline V gene data show CDR1 as MNHEY and CDR2 as SVGEGT. The DNA for the CDR3 is TGTGCCAGCAGCCTCCGGGACTCTTACGAGCAGTACGTC. It yields the protein CASSLRDSYEQYV.

The chain links TRBV3-1 to TRBJ2-3; D is perhaps TRBD2 (5 bases). Looked up from germline, CDR1 is LGHDT and CDR2 is YNNKEL (reference sequence). V lost 6 bases and J lost 3, with 13 bases in between. The CDR3 consists of 14 residues. CDR3 sequence reads: CASSFGVETDTQYF. The CDR3 DNA follows: TGTGCCAGCAGTTTCGGGGTAGAAACAGATACGCAGTATTTT.

This clonotype was seen repeatedly, ten times or more. The chain links TRBV7-8 to TRBJ2-1; D is possibly TRBD1 or TRBD2 (5 bases each). V lost 7 bases, J lost 4 bases, and 17 bases lay in between. Germline CDR1 is SGHVS and CDR2 is FQNEAQ. The CDR3 contains 15 residues. The CDR3 DNA reads TGTGCCAGCACCCCCCGGGACGGCTTTTACAATGAGCAGTTCTTC. This gives the protein CASTPRDGFYNEQFF.

The V gene is TRBV9, the J gene TRBJ1-6; D is unclear. In germline, CDR1 is SGDLS, CDR2 YYNGEE. This CDR3 contains 16 residues. Trimming took 3 bases from V and 3 from J, leaving 13 bases between them. CDR3 region: CASSGKDGNYNSPLHF. The CDR3 bases are TGTGCCAGCAGCGGAAAGGACGGGAACTATAATTCACCCCTCCACTTT.

This clonotype came up a few times. The J gene is TRBJ2-3, the V gene TRBV7-2, with D maybe TRBD1 (6 bases). The germline V and J ends were trimmed by 2 bases and 2 bases, with 14 bases remaining between them. From germline, CDR1 is SGHTA and CDR2 FQGNSA. There are 16 residues in the CDR3. The DNA for the CDR3 is TGTGCCAGCAGCTTACAGGGGACGAGCTACACAGATACGCAGTATTTT. Translated, it gives CASSLQGTSYTDTQYF.

Details on this clonotype: At one of its ends the junction is not consistent with the germline gene, which may arise from a read error. The chain combines TRBV12-3 or TRBV12-4 with TRBJ2-1, with 8 bases matching TRBD1. The CDR3 is made up of 14 amino acids. The CDR3 is CANSTRTGYNEQFF. In nucleotides, the CDR3 is TGTGCCAACAGTACGCGGACAGGGTACAATGAGCAGTTCTTC.